Described below is a single TCR beta chain sequence and its context. Its antigen is unknown. Second doses at about 4 or about 12 weeks were pooled. Trimming stripped 0 bases from V and 1 base from J, with 17 bases between. Germline V CDR1 and CDR2: LGHNA, YSLEER. The CDR3 is made up of 18 amino acids. TCRdb's copy holds only in-frame clones and misses some; the assay was immunoSEQ multiplex PCR. Of 150,000 or so clones detected, over 90% appear once; the ten largest clones hold 3.5% to 4.5%. This specimen belongs to a study of T cell responses to AZD1222 COVID-19 vaccine. Findings and caveats of the study: Increases in Spike-specific TCR breadth and depth were seen after two AZD1222 doses.

The sequences come from peripheral blood, collected 28 days after the second AZD1222 dose. The chain joins TRBV4-3 to TRBJ2-3; D call uncertain. This clonotype was sampled from an adult who received the AZD1222 COVID-19 vaccine. The CDR3 spells CASSQDYQRAVGTDTQYF. Here the CDR3 DNA reads TGCGCCAGCAGCCAAGATTACCAGCGCGCGGTGGGCACAGATACGCAGTATTTT.